One and the same sample provided the 5 T cell receptor beta chains below, sequenced in a study of blood T cell repertoires in COVID-19 (dated by TCRdb to 2020 to 2022). Receptor amplification or capture employed the immunoSEQ multiplex PCR assay. In its TCRdb copy, this immuneACCESS table keeps in-frame sequences only and misses some clones. Where compared with another copy, unresolved V genes explain less than half of these, and the others have no known cause. Counted in this sample were hundreds of thousands of clones; 70% to 90% of them appeared once. Approximately 5.7% of the sample comes from the top ten. Sequenced sample: PBMCs or T cells enriched from blood (not recorded which). Receptors were obtained from a woman aged 40 to 55 who had recovered from COVID-19.

This sequence joins TRBV19 and TRBJ1-5; D is unclear. The V end lost 3 bases, the J end lost 3 bases, and 15 bases lay between the germline ends. This CDR3 has 16 residues. The germline CDR1 and CDR2 sequences are LNHDA and SQIVND (reference sequence). CDR3 nucleotide sequence: TGTGCCAGTAGTATCACCCAGGCAGGTGACAATCAGCCCCAGCATTTT. Its translation: CASSITQAGDNQPQHF.

The rearrangement uses TRBV3-1 (or the pseudogene TRBV3-2) and TRBJ2-5, with TRBD2 matching 9 bases. The CDR3 runs 15 residues. CDR1 and CDR2 from the germline V gene are LGHDT and YNNKEL (reference sequence). The ends lost 2 bases at V and 5 bases at J; junction bases unmatched: 6. In DNA, the CDR3 is TGTGCCAGCAGCCAACTAGCGGGAAGGTTGGAGACCCAGTACTTC. Amino acid sequence: CASSQLAGRLETQYF.

The V gene is TRBV27, the J gene TRBJ1-4; 8 bases line up with TRBD1. V lost 2 bases and J lost 8; bases outside the gene matches: 13. The CDR3 extends over 17 amino acids. CDR1 and CDR2 from the germline V gene are MNHEY and SMNVEV (reference sequence). In nucleotides, the CDR3 is TGTGCCAGCAGTTTAAGAACCCCCAGGACAGGGCAGGAAAAACTGTTTTTT. It encodes CASSLRTPRTGQEKLFF.

This chain uses TRBV21-1 with TRBJ1-4; the D segment call TRBD1 is taken from the table without a DNA check. TRBV21-1 constitutes a pseudogene. This CDR3 is built from 16 residues. CDR3 sequence reads: CASSSRPQGGLEKLFF. For the CDR3, the DNA is TGTGCCAGCAGCTCTCGGCCACAGGGCGGCCTCGAAAAACTGTTTTTT.

The chain carries TRBV27 and TRBJ1-2, with D perhaps matching TRBD1 (6 bases). Germline-derived CDR1 and CDR2 are MNHEY and SMNVEV (reference sequence). V was trimmed by 5 bases and J by 7 bases, leaving 17 bases between them. The CDR3 has 14 residues. CDR3 protein: CASSPRQGGSGYTF. Here the CDR3 DNA reads TGTGCCAGCAGTCCCCGCCAAGGGGGTTCTGGCTACACCTTC.